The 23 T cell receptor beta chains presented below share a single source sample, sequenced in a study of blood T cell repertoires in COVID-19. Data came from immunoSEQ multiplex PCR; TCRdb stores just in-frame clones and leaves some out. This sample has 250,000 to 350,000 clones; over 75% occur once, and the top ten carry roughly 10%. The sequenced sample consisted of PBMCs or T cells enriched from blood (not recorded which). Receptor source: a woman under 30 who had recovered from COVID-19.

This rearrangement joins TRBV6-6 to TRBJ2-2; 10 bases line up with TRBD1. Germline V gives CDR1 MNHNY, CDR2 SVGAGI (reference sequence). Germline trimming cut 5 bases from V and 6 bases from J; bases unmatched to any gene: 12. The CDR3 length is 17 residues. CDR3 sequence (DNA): TGTGCCAGCAGTCCTCGGGACAGGGGAGATTTTCCCGGGGAGCTGTTTTTT. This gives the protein CASSPRDRGDFPGELFF.

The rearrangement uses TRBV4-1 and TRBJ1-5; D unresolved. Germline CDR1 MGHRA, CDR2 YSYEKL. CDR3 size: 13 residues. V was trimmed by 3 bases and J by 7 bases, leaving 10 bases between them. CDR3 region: CASSQLLGQPQHF. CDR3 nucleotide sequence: TGCGCCAGCAGCCAGCTTCTTGGCCAGCCCCAGCATTTT.

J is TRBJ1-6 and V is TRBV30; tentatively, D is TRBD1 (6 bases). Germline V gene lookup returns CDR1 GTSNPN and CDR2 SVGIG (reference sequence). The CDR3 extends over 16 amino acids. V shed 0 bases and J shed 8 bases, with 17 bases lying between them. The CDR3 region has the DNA TGTGCCTGGAGTGTACAATTCGGACAGCTTGATTCACCCCTCCACTTT. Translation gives CAWSVQFGQLDSPLHF.

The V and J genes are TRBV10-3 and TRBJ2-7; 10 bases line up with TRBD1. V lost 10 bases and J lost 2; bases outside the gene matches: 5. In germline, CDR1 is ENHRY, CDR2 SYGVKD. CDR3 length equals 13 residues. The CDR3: CATGDRGAYEQYF. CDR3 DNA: TGTGCCACCGGGGACAGGGGAGCCTACGAGCAGTACTTC.

DNA for the CDR3: TGTGCCAGCAGCTTAGCGGAGGGGAGAGCTTTCTTT. It translates to CASSLAEGRAFF. The chain recombines TRBV7-9 with TRBJ1-1; D perhaps matches TRBD1 (5 bases). Per the germline V gene, CDR1 is SEHNR and CDR2 is FQNEAQ (reference sequence). V lost 0 bases and J 10 bases, leaving 9 bases between the germline ends. CDR3 length equals 12 residues.

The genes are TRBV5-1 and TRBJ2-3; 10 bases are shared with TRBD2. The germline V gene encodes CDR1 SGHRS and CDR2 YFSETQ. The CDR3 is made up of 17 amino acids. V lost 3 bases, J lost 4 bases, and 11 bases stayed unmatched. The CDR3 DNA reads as TGCGCCAGCAGCTCCTCACCTAGCGGGAGTGTCGCAGATACGCAGTATTTT. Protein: CASSSSPSGSVADTQYF. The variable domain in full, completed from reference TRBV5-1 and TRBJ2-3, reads KAGVTQTPRYLIKTRGQQVTLSCSPISGHRSVSWYQQTPGQGLQFLFEYFSETQRNKGNFPGRFSGRQFSNSRSEMNVSTLELGDSALYLCASSSSPSGSVADTQYFGPGTRLTVL.

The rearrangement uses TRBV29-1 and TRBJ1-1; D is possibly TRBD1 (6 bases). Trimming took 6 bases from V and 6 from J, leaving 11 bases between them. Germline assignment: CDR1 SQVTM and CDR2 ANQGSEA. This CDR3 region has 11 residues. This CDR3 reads CSVTRGSEAFF. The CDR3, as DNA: TGCAGCGTCACCAGGGGATCTGAAGCTTTCTTT. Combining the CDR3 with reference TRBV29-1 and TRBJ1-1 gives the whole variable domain SAVISQKPSRDICQRGTSLTIQCQVDSQVTMMFWYRQQPGQSLTLIATANQGSEATYESGFVIDKFPISRPNLTFSTLTVSNMSPEDSSIYLCSVTRGSEAFFGQGTRLTVV.

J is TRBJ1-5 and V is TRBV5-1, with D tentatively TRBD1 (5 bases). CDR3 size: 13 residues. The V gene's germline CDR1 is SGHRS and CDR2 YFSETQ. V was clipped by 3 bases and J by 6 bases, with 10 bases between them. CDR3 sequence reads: CASSSGKGQPQHF. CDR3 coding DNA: TGCGCCAGCAGCTCAGGGAAGGGTCAGCCCCAGCATTTT.

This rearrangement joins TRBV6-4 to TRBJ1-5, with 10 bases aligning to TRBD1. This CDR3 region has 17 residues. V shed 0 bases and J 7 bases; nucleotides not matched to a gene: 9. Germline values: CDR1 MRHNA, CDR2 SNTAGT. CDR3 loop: CASSDSEGGTGVQPQHF. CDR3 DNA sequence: TGTGCCAGCAGTGACTCGGAGGGGGGGACAGGGGTCCAGCCCCAGCATTTT.

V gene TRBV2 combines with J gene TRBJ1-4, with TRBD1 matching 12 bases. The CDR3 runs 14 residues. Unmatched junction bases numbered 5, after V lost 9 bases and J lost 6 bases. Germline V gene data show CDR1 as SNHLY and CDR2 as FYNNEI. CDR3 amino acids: CASWDRGHDEKLFF. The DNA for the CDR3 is TGTGCCAGTTGGGACAGGGGGCATGATGAAAAACTGTTTTTT.

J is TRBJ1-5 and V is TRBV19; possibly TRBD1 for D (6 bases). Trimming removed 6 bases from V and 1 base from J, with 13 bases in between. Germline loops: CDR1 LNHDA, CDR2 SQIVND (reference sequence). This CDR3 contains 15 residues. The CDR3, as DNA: TGTGCCAGTAGCATCTACAGGGCCAGCAATCAGCCCCAGCATTTT. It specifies CASSIYRASNQPQHF.

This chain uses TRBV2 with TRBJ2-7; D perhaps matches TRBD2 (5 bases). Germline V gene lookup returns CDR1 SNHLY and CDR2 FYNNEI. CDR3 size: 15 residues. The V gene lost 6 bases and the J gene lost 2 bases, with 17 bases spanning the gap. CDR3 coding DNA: TGTGCCAGCAGGCACCCGAGGGAGACCCCCTACGAGCAGTACTTC. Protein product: CASRHPRETPYEQYF.

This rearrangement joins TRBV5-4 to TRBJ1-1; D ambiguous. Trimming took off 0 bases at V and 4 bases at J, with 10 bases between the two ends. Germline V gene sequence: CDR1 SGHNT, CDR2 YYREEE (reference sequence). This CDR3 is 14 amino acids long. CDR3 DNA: TGTGCCAGCAGCTTGGGGTTCGGGGTCACTGAAGCTTTCTTT. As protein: CASSLGFGVTEAFF.

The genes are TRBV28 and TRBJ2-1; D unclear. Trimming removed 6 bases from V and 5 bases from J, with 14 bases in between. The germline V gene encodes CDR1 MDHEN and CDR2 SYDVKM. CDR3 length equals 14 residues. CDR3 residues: CASSPWAPNNEQFF. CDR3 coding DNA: TGTGCCAGCAGCCCGTGGGCCCCGAACAATGAGCAGTTCTTC.

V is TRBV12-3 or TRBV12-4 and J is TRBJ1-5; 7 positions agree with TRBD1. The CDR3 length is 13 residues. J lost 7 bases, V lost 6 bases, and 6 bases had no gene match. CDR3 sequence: CASRGEGAQPQHF. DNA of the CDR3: TGTGCCAGCAGGGGCGAGGGGGCCCAGCCCCAGCATTTT.

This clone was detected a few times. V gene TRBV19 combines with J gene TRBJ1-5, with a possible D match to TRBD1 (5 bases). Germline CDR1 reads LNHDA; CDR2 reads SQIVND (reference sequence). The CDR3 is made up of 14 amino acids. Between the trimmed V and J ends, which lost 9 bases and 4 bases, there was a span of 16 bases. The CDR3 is CASRATVRNQPQHF. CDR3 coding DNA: TGTGCCAGCCGCGCGACAGTTAGGAATCAGCCCCAGCATTTT.

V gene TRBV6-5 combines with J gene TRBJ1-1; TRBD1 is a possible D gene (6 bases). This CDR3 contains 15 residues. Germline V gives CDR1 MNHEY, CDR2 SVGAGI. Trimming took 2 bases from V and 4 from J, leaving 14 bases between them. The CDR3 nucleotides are TGTGCCAGCAGTTACGGCAGGGGTTGGGGCACTGAAGCTTTCTTT. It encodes CASSYGRGWGTEAFF.

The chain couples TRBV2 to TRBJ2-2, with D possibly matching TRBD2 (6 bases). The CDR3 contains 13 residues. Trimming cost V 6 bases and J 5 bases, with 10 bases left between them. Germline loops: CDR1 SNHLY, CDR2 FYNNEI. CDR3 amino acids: CASRGEVTGELFF. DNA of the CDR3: TGTGCCAGCAGGGGGGAGGTAACCGGGGAGCTGTTTTTT. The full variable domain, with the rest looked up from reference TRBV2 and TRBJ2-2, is EPEVTQTPSHQVTQMGQEVILRCVPISNHLYFYWYRQILGQKVEFLVSFYNNEISEKSEIFDDQFSVERPDGSNFTLKIRSTKLEDSAMYFCASRGEVTGELFFGEGSRLTVL.

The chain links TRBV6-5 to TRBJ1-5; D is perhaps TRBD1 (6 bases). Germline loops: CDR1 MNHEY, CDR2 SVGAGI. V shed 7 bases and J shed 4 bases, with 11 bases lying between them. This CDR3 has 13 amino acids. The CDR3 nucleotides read TGTGCCAGCAACAGGGAAGGGAATCAGCCCCAGCATTTT. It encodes CASNREGNQPQHF.

CDR3 in amino acids: CASTIPGQGYGYTF. CDR3 sequence (DNA): TGTGCCAGCACCATCCCGGGACAGGGGTATGGCTACACCTTC. The V and J genes are TRBV6-5 and TRBJ1-2; 10 positions agree with TRBD1. Trimming at V came to 7 bases and at J to 5 bases, leaving 7 bases not matched to a gene. Germline-derived CDR1 and CDR2 are MNHEY and SVGAGI. The CDR3 runs to 14 residues.

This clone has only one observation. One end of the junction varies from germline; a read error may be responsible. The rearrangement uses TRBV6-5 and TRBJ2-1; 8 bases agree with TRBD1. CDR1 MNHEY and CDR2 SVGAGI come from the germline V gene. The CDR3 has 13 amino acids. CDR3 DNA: TGTGCCAGCAGTTATCAGGGGGACAGGTCTCCCCTCTTC. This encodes CASSYQGDRSPLF.

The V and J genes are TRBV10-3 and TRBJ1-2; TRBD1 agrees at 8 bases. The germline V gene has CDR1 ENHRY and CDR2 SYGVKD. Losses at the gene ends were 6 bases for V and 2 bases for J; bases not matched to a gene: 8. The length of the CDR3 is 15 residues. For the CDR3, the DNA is TGTGCCATCAGGGGGGGGACAGGAGTGAACTATGGCTACACCTTC. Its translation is CAIRGGTGVNYGYTF.

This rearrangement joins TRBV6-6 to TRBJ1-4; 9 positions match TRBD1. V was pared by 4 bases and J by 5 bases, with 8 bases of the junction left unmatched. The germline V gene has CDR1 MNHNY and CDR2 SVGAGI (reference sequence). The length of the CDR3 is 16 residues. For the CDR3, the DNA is TGTGCCAGCAGTTCCCATCACAGGGGGCAGAATGAAAAACTGTTTTTT. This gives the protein CASSSHHRGQNEKLFF.